This TCR beta chain was sequenced in a study of cytomegalovirus exposure and HLA in healthy donors. Germline V gene sequence: CDR1 MDHEN, CDR2 SYDVKM. This CDR3 contains 14 residues. V lost 2 bases and J lost 4, with 9 bases in between. PCR primers comprised 60 Vbeta and 13 Jbeta primers. Generated by immunoSEQ multiplex PCR, the TCRdb table keeps only in-frame clones and is missing some. The repertoire holds some 63,000 clones, with approximately 80% as singletons. The sequence was collected from a woman aged 35 to 49 in good health and CMV-seronegative. The genes are TRBV28 and TRBJ1-5, with D maybe TRBD1 (6 bases). Material for sequencing was PBMCs. The CDR3 reads CASSLGGRNQPQHF. The CDR3 region has the DNA TGTGCCAGCAGTTTAGGGGGCAGGAATCAGCCCCAGCATTTT. Looking up the rest from reference TRBV28 and TRBJ1-5 gives the full variable domain: DVKVTQSSRYLVKRTGEKVFLECVQDMDHENMFWYRQDPGLGLRLIYFSYDVKMKEKGDIPEGYSVSREKKERFSLILESASTNQTSMYLCASSLGGRNQPQHFGDGTRLSIL.